These 22 T cell receptor beta chains were sequenced from one sample in a study of neurological immune-mediated disorders. Each CDR3 protein is one row after TCRdb ran MiXCR on the 5' RACE reads. In the table there are about 70,000 distinct CDR3 sequences, roughly 4.4% of which are singletons. Sequencing used PBMCs. The receptors shown here come from a woman between 65 and 79 years old with multiple sclerosis.

This clonotype was recorded at least ten times. V is TRBV12-3 or TRBV12-4 and J is TRBJ2-7, with D unclear. The ends were cut back, 1 base at V and 5 bases at J, with 3 bases in the middle. This CDR3 comprises 11 residues. CDR3: CASSLDNEQYF. In DNA form, the CDR3 reads TGTGCCAGCAGTTTAGATAACGAGCAGTACTTC.

This clonotype was picked up a small number of times. The chain couples TRBV6-2 or TRBV6-3 to TRBJ2-1, with TRBD2 as a possible D gene (6 bases). This CDR3 has 18 residues. V was clipped by 0 bases and J by 0 bases, with 15 bases between them. Germline CDR1 and CDR2: MNHEY and SVGEGT. The CDR3 region is CASSYSRGAGSSYNEQFF. The CDR3 coding sequence is TGTGCCAGCAGTTACTCGAGAGGTGCGGGAAGCTCCTACAATGAGCAGTTCTTC.

This clonotype came up a few times. CDR3: CASSSLNPNTGELFF. CDR3 sequence (DNA): TGCGCCAGCAGCTCCCTGAATCCGAACACCGGGGAGCTGTTTTTT. This rearrangement joins TRBV5-1 to TRBJ2-2, with D unclear. With 3 bases removed from V and 0 bases from J, the gap between germline ends came to 9 bases. The CDR3 totals 15 residues. Germline loops: CDR1 SGHRS, CDR2 YFSETQ.

This clonotype was found many times. CDR3 sequence reads: CSASGHGGSGANVLTF. The CDR3 DNA reads as TGCAGTGCTTCAGGCCACGGGGGCTCTGGGGCCAACGTCCTGACTTTC. The V call is TRBV20-1, the J call TRBJ2-6, with a possible D match to TRBD2 (6 bases). Germline V gene lookup returns CDR1 DFQATT and CDR2 SNEGSKA (reference sequence). There are 16 residues in the CDR3. V was pared by 5 bases and J by 0 bases, with 14 bases between.

This clonotype was found many times. The chain has TRBV3-1 and TRBJ2-1, with 9 positions matching TRBD2. V dropped 3 bases and J dropped 0; count of bases not matched to a gene: 3. Germline V gene lookup returns CDR1 LGHDT and CDR2 YNNKEL (reference sequence). The CDR3 is 16 amino acids. The CDR3 loop is CASSHDSGSSYNEQFF. The DNA for the CDR3 is TGTGCCAGCAGCCATGATAGCGGGAGCTCCTACAATGAGCAGTTCTTC.

This clonotype was seen repeatedly, ten times or more. CDR3 DNA: TGTGCCAGCAGTCAGTGGGGACGGAGCTCCTACGAGCAGTACTTC. This gives the protein CASSQWGRSSYEQYF. This chain uses TRBV13 with TRBJ2-7; D is tentatively TRBD1 or TRBD2 (5 bases each). Between the trimmed V and J ends, which lost 6 bases and 0 bases, there was a span of 15 bases. CDR1 is PRHDT and CDR2 is FYEKMQ in the germline V gene (reference sequence). The CDR3 length is 15 residues.

This clonotype was picked up many times. The chain links TRBV18 to TRBJ2-7, with no clear D. Germline-derived CDR1 and CDR2 are KGHSH and LQKENI. The CDR3 has 15 residues. Trimming took 0 bases from V and 1 from J, leaving 10 bases between them. CDR3 coding DNA: TGTGCCAGCTCACCACCAGGGTTCGAGTCCTACGAGCAGTACTTC. As protein: CASSPPGFESYEQYF.

The chain uses TRBV20-1 and TRBJ2-2; 8 positions match TRBD1. The junction had 4 bases not matched to a gene; V was cut back by 1 base and J by 6 bases. Germline values: CDR1 DFQATT, CDR2 SNEGSKA (reference sequence). The CDR3 covers 14 residues. The CDR3 spells CSARAQQGAGELFF. The CDR3 DNA reads as TGCAGTGCTAGAGCCCAACAGGGGGCCGGGGAGCTGTTTTTT.

This clonotype came up a few times. This sequence joins TRBV4-3 and TRBJ2-2; no clear D gene. Germline lookup yields CDR1 LGHNA and CDR2 YSLEER. This CDR3 is 16 amino acids long. Trimming cost V 1 base and J 9 bases, with 18 bases left between them. CDR3: CASSQGVGVLDRELFF. The CDR3 bases are TGCGCCAGCAGCCAAGGTGTTGGGGTTTTAGACCGGGAGCTGTTTTTT.

This clonotype occurred many times. This sequence joins TRBV5-1 and TRBJ2-1; 12 nucleotides line up with TRBD2. The germline CDR1 and CDR2 sequences are SGHRS and YFSETQ. J was trimmed by 5 bases and V by 2 bases; bases with no gene match: 8. The CDR3 contains 17 residues. CDR3 sequence: CASSLMTSGGFHNEQFF. CDR3 in DNA: TGCGCCAGCAGCTTAATGACTAGCGGGGGTTTCCACAATGAGCAGTTCTTC.

This clonotype has at least ten counts. A read error may produce the germline difference seen at one junction end. The genes are TRBV12-3 or TRBV12-4 and TRBJ2-5; TRBD2 agrees at 7 bases. The CDR3 runs to 10 residues. CDR3 loop: CASRGTTPQF. The CDR3 coding sequence is TGTGCCAGCAGAGGGACTACCCCCCAATTC.

The table lists this clonotype with many counts. The chain joins TRBV7-2 to TRBJ1-5; a weak D match, TRBD1 (6 bases). CDR3 size: 18 residues. Germline V gene lookup returns CDR1 SGHTA and CDR2 FQGNSA. The germline V and J ends were trimmed by 2 bases and 2 bases, with 19 bases remaining between them. The CDR3 region is CASSLWGTTGSGNQPQHF. The CDR3 DNA is TGTGCCAGCAGCTTATGGGGCACGACAGGCTCAGGCAATCAGCCCCAGCATTTT.

In this sample, this clonotype turned up many times. This chain connects TRBV7-9 to TRBJ1-6; unclear D gene. The V end lost 2 bases, the J end lost 8 bases, and 7 bases lay between the germline ends. The CDR3 spans 13 residues. The germline V gene encodes CDR1 SEHNR and CDR2 FQNEAQ (reference sequence). This CDR3 is CASSLTRDSPLHF. The CDR3 DNA is TGTGCCAGCAGCTTAACGAGAGATTCACCCCTCCACTTT.

This sequence joins TRBV20-1 and TRBJ2-1, with 8 bases identical to TRBD2. Germline loops: CDR1 DFQATT, CDR2 SNEGSKA (reference sequence). The CDR3 contains 14 residues. The trim removed 7 bases at V and 0 bases at J, leaving 5 bases unmatched. As DNA, the CDR3 is TGCAGTGTTGAGCGGGAGAGCTCCTACAATGAGCAGTTCTTC. Protein sequence: CSVERESSYNEQFF.

The table lists this clonotype with a few counts. The rearrangement uses TRBV6-2 or TRBV6-3 and TRBJ2-7; tentatively, D is TRBD1 (5 bases). Deletions cut 4 bases from V and 4 bases from J, with 14 bases between. The CDR3 extends over 14 amino acids. Germline-derived CDR1 and CDR2 are MNHEY and SVGEGT. The CDR3 here is CASSSRQGSYEQYF. Here the CDR3 DNA reads TGTGCCAGCAGTTCCCGCCAGGGTAGTTACGAGCAGTACTTC.

There are many counts of this clonotype. The rearrangement uses TRBV12-3 or TRBV12-4 and TRBJ2-2, with D tentatively TRBD2 (5 bases). This CDR3 comprises 13 residues. V was pared by 1 base and J by 7 bases, with 7 bases between. The CDR3 reads CASSLVGDGELFF. CDR3 DNA sequence: TGTGCCAGCAGTTTAGTCGGGGACGGGGAGCTGTTTTTT.

This clonotype was recorded many times. This rearrangement joins TRBV6-2 or TRBV6-3 to TRBJ1-5, with D perhaps TRBD1 (5 bases). There are 16 residues in the CDR3. The V gene's germline CDR1 is MNHEY and CDR2 SVGEGT. V lost 7 bases, J lost 6 bases, and 22 bases lay in between. The CDR3 region is CASTPDRGREGQPQHF. The CDR3 DNA reads TGTGCCAGCACTCCCGATCGAGGCAGGGAGGGTCAGCCCCAGCATTTT.

This clonotype was recorded many times. The chain combines TRBV5-1 with TRBJ2-7; 8 nucleotides agree with TRBD1. Germline CDR1 reads SGHRS; CDR2 reads YFSETQ. The CDR3 runs 15 residues. The V gene end was trimmed by 0 bases and the J gene end by 2 bases; junction bases not matched to a gene: 4. In DNA form, the CDR3 reads TGCGCCAGCAGCTTGGCCGGGACAGGCACCTACGAGCAGTACTTC. It is translated as CASSLAGTGTYEQYF.

This clonotype was observed a few times. The V call is TRBV6-2 or TRBV6-3, the J call TRBJ2-7, with D perhaps matching TRBD1 or TRBD2 (6 bases each). Deletions cut 4 bases from V and 3 bases from J, with 13 bases between. CDR1 and CDR2 (germline): MNHEY, SVGEGT. The CDR3 runs to 14 residues. In DNA form, the CDR3 reads TGTGCCAGCAGTTGGGAACAGGGAGGCTACGAGCAGTACTTC. Translated, it gives CASSWEQGGYEQYF.

This clonotype was picked up many times. This chain joins TRBV4-2 and TRBJ1-2; D may be TRBD1 (5 bases). V lost 1 base and J 4 bases, leaving 16 bases between the germline ends. The CDR3 is 16 residues long. Germline assignment: CDR1 LGHNA and CDR2 YNFKEQ. The CDR3 coding sequence is TGTGCCAGCAGCCAAGGGGGCGGGGGAACCTCCTATGGCTACACCTTC. As protein: CASSQGGGGTSYGYTF.

This clonotype was detected many times. The gene calls are TRBV12-3 or TRBV12-4 and TRBJ2-3, with 7 bases that match TRBD2. V lost 5 bases, J lost 0 bases, and 8 bases stayed unmatched. This CDR3 contains 16 residues. The chain's CDR3 is CASSRSLAASTDTQYF. The CDR3 nucleotides are TGTGCCAGCAGTCGGAGTCTAGCGGCTAGCACAGATACGCAGTATTTT.

This clonotype was detected many times. The V call is TRBV6-5, the J call TRBJ2-1, with TRBD2 identical over 8 bases. This CDR3 has 16 residues. J gave up 6 bases and V 4 bases, and 11 bases lay outside the gene matches. Per germline, CDR1 MNHEY and CDR2 SVGAGI. The CDR3 is CASSSPSGTSTNEQFF. The CDR3 DNA is TGTGCCAGCAGTTCCCCCTCCGGGACTAGTACCAATGAGCAGTTCTTC.